The present TCR beta chain was sequenced within a study of T-cell memory formation after mild COVID-19 (dated by TCRdb to the early 2020s). Some background on the complete study: TCR sequence clusters from the two donors were largely donor specific. In a couple of donors, T-cell clones that expanded and contracted after mild COVID-19 were followed by sequencing TCRalpha and TCRbeta repertoires longitudinally. The cohort was made up of two young adult volunteers, one female and one male, who were previously healthy.

What the research found in general, with its limitations: Clones contracting from day 15 to 85 had balanced CD4/CD8 phenotypes, while a second wave expanding from day 15 to 37 was biased towards CD4+. The detection of some responding clones in pre-infection memory suggests that pre-existing cross-reactive memory T cells joined the SARS-CoV-2 response. The second-wave clones that peaked on day 37 were not confirmed to be SARS-CoV-2 specific. The study covered only two mild cases, and larger cohorts including severe cases with pre-infection samples were considered necessary. Contracting CD4+ clones were found mainly in CM and EM memory subsets, while CD8+ clones were enriched in EMRA.

Ficoll-Paque density gradient centrifugation was used to isolate PBMCs. Turning to this clonotype: Which antigen it targets is not known. Base qualities are not at hand, and no much larger clone is one base apart.

CDR1 GTSNPN and CDR2 SVGIG are derived from the germline V gene (reference sequence). V is cut by 5 bases and J by 9 bases, and the space between the germline ends is 24 bases. From the cysteine up to the phenylalanine, the CDR3 has a length of 15 residues. Only the CDR3 DNA is retained, 45 bases long and in frame from the first base. The run used an Illumina NovaSeq 6000. Using 5'RACE with constant-segment primers, TCRalpha and TCRbeta cDNA libraries were constructed, with sample barcodes and unique molecular identifiers added in the process. RNA was extracted from every sample with Trizol reagent. Library amplification was performed in two PCR steps, and a second sample barcode and Illumina TruSeq adapters were introduced in the second step. Sequencing of the libraries was done on an Illumina NovaSeq, producing 2 x 150 bp paired-end reads. The authors' pipeline ran thus. Reads were demultiplexed and collapsed into UMI-guided consensus sequences with migec v1.2.7. With mixcr v2.1.11, UMI consensuses were aligned to TRA and TRB V and J templates and assembled into clonotypes. A clonotype was counted as expanded or contracted only when both edgeR and NoisET called the clonotype significant, with the noise models trained on biological replicates. edgeR calls used a false discovery rate-adjusted p below 0.01 and a log2 fold-change threshold of 1. As an exploratory analysis of dynamics, PCA with hierarchical clustering was applied to max-normalized trajectories of the 1000 most abundant clonotypes. The CD4 or CD8 phenotype of responding clones was assigned using the separately sequenced CD4+ and CD8+ repertoires. The public sequencing data were trimmed at Q25 with fastp and processed into clonotypes with MiXCR by TCRdb, which kept only in-frame beta chains. Each CDR3 protein gets just one entry, which takes the most common genes and DNA from the rows behind it. Here the V and J calls rest on TCRdb's processing, not on the authors' analysis. This sample lists about 200,000 distinct CDR3 sequences; 15% to 20% were detected once. 2% to 3% of the sample is taken by the ten largest.

The sequence was collected from an adult woman who had mild COVID-19 (a few samples of this study predate the infection). The sample titles of this study are shuffled in the database, so cell type and time point are left out; the donor was told from shared clones. The sequenced sample was PBMCs or a T cell subset sorted from them (not recorded which). The chain joins TRBV30 to TRBJ2-3; the D gene is perhaps TRBD2, on 5 matching bases. The DNA sequence reads TGTGCCTGGGGGGATTTCGGACCTAGGTCGGGAACGCAGTATTTT. The resulting protein is CAWGDFGPRSGTQYF.